The 25 T cell receptor beta chains below were found in one sample sequenced in a study of T cells in women clearing cervical HPV infection. Sequenced by immunoSEQ multiplex PCR; TCRdb stores in-frame clones only, minus some. The repertoire table contains roughly 14,000 clones. The sequencing sample was made of blood buffy coat. The receptors derive from a woman aged 18 to 75 with a cervical HPV16 infection that either progressed to CIN3+ or cleared (not recorded which).

About this clone: The CDR3 end lies 3 residues beyond the end of the read and is filled in from the germline J gene. The chain recombines TRBV20-1 with TRBJ2-7; 11 positions agree with TRBD2. The length of the CDR3 is 21 residues. CDR1 DFQATT and CDR2 SNEGSKA come from the germline V gene (reference sequence). V was clipped by 0 bases and J by 3 bases; unmatched bases: 22. CDR3 bases read: TGCAGTGCTAGAGAAGAGGGGGGGGGACTAGCGGCCCGCCTAAATCTCTACGAG. This translates into CSAREEGGGLAARLNLYE. From start to end, the CDR3 is CSAREEGGGLAARLNLYEQYF.

A remark on this clone: Sequencing ends 3 residues short of the CDR3 end; the germline J gene provides the rest. The rearrangement uses TRBV20-1 and TRBJ2-2; TRBD2 matches 10 bases. Germline lookup yields CDR1 DFQATT and CDR2 SNEGSKA (reference sequence). The ends lost 2 bases at V and 3 bases at J; junction bases unmatched: 9. The CDR3 consists of 17 residues. The CDR3 sequence is CSARSSGGAGDTGELFF. The sequenced part of the CDR3 DNA is TGCAGTGCTAGATCCAGCGGGGGGGCTGGGGACACCGGGGAG.

A remark on this clone: The observed sequence ends 3 residues before the CDR3 terminus, with the missing tail filled in from the germline J gene. The V gene is TRBV12-3 or TRBV12-4, the J gene TRBJ1-2; D might be TRBD1 (6 bases). The CDR3 length is 12 residues. Incomplete CDR3 DNA: TGTGCCAGCAGAGAGGGGGAAGAGACC. Translated, it gives CASREGEET. The whole CDR3 protein reads CASREGEETYTF.

Remarks on this clone: Sequencing ends 3 residues short of the CDR3 end; the germline J gene provides the rest. The V gene is TRBV5-6, the J gene TRBJ1-2; D is undetermined. The CDR3 contains 14 residues. CDR1 and CDR2 (germline): SGHDT, YYEEEE. V lost 1 base and J lost 5, with 12 bases in between. CDR3 region: CASSLNRALYGYTF. Partial CDR3 DNA: TGTGCCAGCAGCTTGAACAGAGCATTGTATGGC.

Note on this clone: The CDR3 extends 3 residues past the end of the read, so its final part is completed from the germline J gene. The rearrangement uses TRBV5-1 and TRBJ2-1; TRBD2 aligns across 8 bases. Per the germline V gene, CDR1 is SGHRS and CDR2 is YFSETQ. This CDR3 comprises 15 residues. The junction had 6 bases not matched to a gene; V was cut back by 4 bases and J by 3 bases. CDR3 residues: CASSRVAGSYNEQFF. The DNA read from the CDR3 is TGCGCCAGCAGCAGGGTAGCGGGGAGCTACAATGAG.

Concerning this clone: The CDR3 goes on 3 residues after the read ends, and that part is filled in from the germline J gene. The chain links TRBV5-1 to TRBJ2-3; 7 positions agree with TRBD1. Germline loops: CDR1 SGHRS, CDR2 YFSETQ. Trimming removed 4 bases from V and 4 bases from J; junction bases left unmatched: 6. The CDR3 totals 14 residues. The chain's CDR3 is CASSNRQGADTQYF. The covered CDR3 bases are TGCGCCAGCAGCAACAGACAGGGCGCAGATACG.

Of note for this clone: The CDR3 extends 3 residues past the end of the read, so its final part is completed from the germline J gene. The chain is built from TRBV19 and TRBJ1-4, with TRBD1 matching over 7 bases. The CDR3 length is 17 residues. J gave up 6 bases and V 0 bases, and 10 bases lay outside the gene matches. The germline V gene has CDR1 LNHDA and CDR2 SQIVND (reference sequence). CDR3 bases read: TGTGCCAGTAGTATAGAAGACAGGGCAGGATTGGATGAAAAA. Its translation is CASSIEDRAGLDEK. The whole CDR3 protein is CASSIEDRAGLDEKLFF.

A word on this clone: The read finishes 3 residues shy of the CDR3 end, and the germline J gene is used to complete it. The rearrangement uses TRBV2 and TRBJ2-7, with 9 nucleotides matching TRBD2. This CDR3 is built from 14 residues. With V trimmed by 7 bases and J by 4 bases, 8 bases remained unmatched. The germline gives CDR1 SNHLY, CDR2 FYNNEI. The CDR3 loop reads CASKPTSGPYEQYF. The CDR3 DNA, read in part, is TGTGCCAGCAAACCGACTAGCGGACCATACGAG.

In regard to this clone: The read terminates 3 residues ahead of where the CDR3 ends, so the germline J gene completes it. This chain connects TRBV11-3 to TRBJ2-7; TRBD1 matches at 7 bases. V trimming: 2 bases; J trimming: 2 bases; junction bases outside the gene matches: 3. CDR3 length equals 14 residues. CDR1 is SGHNT, CDR2 YENEEA, per germline. CDR3 in amino acids: CASSLLDRTYEQYF. CDR3 DNA (partial): TGTGCCAGCAGCTTACTGGACAGGACCTACGAG.

Points on this clone: The read is 3 residues too short to cover the CDR3 end, so that end is filled in from the germline J gene. J is TRBJ1-2 and V is TRBV19; weak D call: TRBD1 (5 bases). The CDR3 consists of 17 residues. The V gene's germline CDR1 is LNHDA and CDR2 SQIVND (reference sequence). This CDR3 is CASSIDPRRERGNDYTF. The CDR3 DNA, read in part, is TGTGCCAGTAGTATTGACCCCCGTAGGGAGCGGGGCAATGAC.

A note on this clone: The read stops 3 residues short of the end of the CDR3; the missing end is completed from the germline J gene. This chain uses TRBV5-1 with TRBJ2-1; tentatively, D is TRBD2 (5 bases). V was cut by 4 bases and J by 5 bases, with 28 bases left in between. This CDR3 has 19 residues. Germline CDR1 is SGHRS and CDR2 is YFSETQ. The part of the CDR3 DNA that was read is TGCGCCAGCAGCCCGGATTTTGGGAGTAAGTTCGCTAGCAACAATGAG. This codes for CASSPDFGSKFASNNE. The complete CDR3 protein is CASSPDFGSKFASNNEQFF.

About this clone: Read sequence stops 3 residues before the CDR3 end, and the germline J gene provides the missing end. The chain uses TRBV7-2 and TRBJ2-1; 11 positions agree with TRBD2. Trimming removed 3 bases from V and 3 bases from J; junction bases left unmatched: 1. Germline CDR1 is SGHTA and CDR2 is FQGNSA. CDR3 size: 15 residues. The sequenced part of the CDR3 DNA is TGTGCCAGCAGCTTGACTAGCGGGGTCTACAATGAG. Amino acids: CASSLTSGVYNE. Given in full, the CDR3 is CASSLTSGVYNEQFF.

The CDR3 sequence: CASSLGQITGELFF. The part of the CDR3 DNA that was read is TGTGCCAGCAGCCTGGGACAAATCACCGGGGAG. The genes are TRBV7-3 and TRBJ2-2, with a possible D match to TRBD1 (6 bases). The read terminates 3 residues before the CDR3 end, so the remaining end is supplied by the germline J gene. Per the germline V gene, CDR1 is SGHTA and CDR2 is FQGTGA. The CDR3 runs to 14 residues. V lost 5 bases and J 4 bases, leaving 11 bases between the germline ends.

Of note for this clone: Its ends do not fully match the called genes, so a read error is possible. The CDR3 end lies 3 residues beyond the end of the read and is filled in from the germline J gene. The V call is TRBV19, the J call TRBJ1-1; D perhaps matches TRBD1 (5 bases). This CDR3 is built from 14 residues. Germline CDR1 reads LNHDA; CDR2 reads SQIVND (reference sequence). Partial CDR3 DNA: TGTGCCAGGAGTATTAAAACAGGAAGGACTGAA. Translating it yields CARSIKTGRTE. The full CDR3 reads CARSIKTGRTEAFF.

A word on this clone: The CDR3 extends 3 residues past the end of the read, so its final part is completed from the germline J gene. The chain recombines TRBV19 with TRBJ1-2; D may be TRBD1 (6 bases). Per germline, CDR1 LNHDA and CDR2 SQIVND (reference sequence). This CDR3 has 13 amino acids. The CDR3 protein is CASSMFPGADYTF. The DNA read from the CDR3 is TGTGCCAGTAGTATGTTTCCAGGGGCCGAC.

Notes on this clone: Coverage ceases 3 residues before the CDR3 finishes, and the germline J gene fills in the end. This sequence joins TRBV19 and TRBJ1-2; 11 bases match TRBD1. Germline V gene data show CDR1 as LNHDA and CDR2 as SQIVND (reference sequence). The CDR3 is made up of 15 amino acids. The CDR3 here is CASSRGQGVSYDYTF. The CDR3 DNA, read in part, is TGTGCCAGTAGTAGGGGACAGGGGGTCTCGTACGAC.

In the case of this clone: The observed sequence ends 3 residues before the CDR3 terminus, with the missing tail filled in from the germline J gene. Other nucleotide sequences from this sample produce the same CDR3. This chain connects TRBV19 to TRBJ1-3, with 7 bases matching TRBD1. Trimming cost V 5 bases and J 8 bases; bases outside gene matches: 3. There are 12 residues in the CDR3. CDR1 and CDR2 from the germline V gene are LNHDA and SQIVND (reference sequence). The sequenced part of the CDR3 DNA is TGTGCCAGTAGTGCCAGGGGGTACACC. It translates to CASSARGYT. The full CDR3 protein reads CASSARGYTIYF.

With respect to this clone: The read terminates 3 residues before the CDR3 end, so the remaining end is supplied by the germline J gene. This chain connects TRBV7-9 to TRBJ2-1; 8 bases map to TRBD1. From germline, CDR1 is SEHNR and CDR2 FQNEAQ (reference sequence). V was clipped by 4 bases and J by 7 bases; unmatched bases: 6. The CDR3 runs to 14 residues. This CDR3 reads CASSSLDRVNEQFF. The CDR3 bases that were read are TGTGCCAGCAGCTCGCTGGACAGGGTGAATGAG. Looking up the rest from reference TRBV7-9 and TRBJ2-1 gives the full variable domain: DTGVSQNPRHKITKRGQNVTFRCDPISEHNRLYWYRQTLGQGPEFLTYFQNEAQLEKSRLLSDRFSAERPKGSFSTLEIQRTEQGDSAMYLCASSSLDRVNEQFFGPGTRLTVL.

For this clone: The CDR3 end is not reached by the read, which stops 3 residues before it; the germline J gene fills it in. The V and J genes are TRBV5-4 and TRBJ2-7; D might be TRBD1 or TRBD2, each matching 7 bases. V gave up 5 bases and J gave up 6 bases, with 18 bases separating them. Germline V lookup: CDR1 SGHNT, CDR2 YYREEE (reference sequence). The CDR3 runs to 14 residues. This chain's CDR3 is CASSGWGGGSEQYF. CDR3 DNA, as far as it was read: TGTGCCAGCAGTGGGTGGGGAGGGGGCAGCGAG.

Here the CDR3 reads CASTRLAGSQETQYF. Partial CDR3 DNA: TGTGCCAGCACCAGACTAGCGGGGTCCCAAGAGACC. This chain uses TRBV6-2 or TRBV6-3 with TRBJ2-5; 11 positions match TRBD2. The read halts 3 residues ahead of the CDR3 end, with the missing end drawn from the germline J gene. CDR3 length equals 15 residues. V lost 7 bases to trimming and J lost 1 base; unmatched junction nucleotides: 5. Germline values: CDR1 MNHEY, CDR2 SVGEGT.

With regard to this clone: Read sequence stops 3 residues before the CDR3 end, and the germline J gene provides the missing end. The chain carries TRBV5-6 and TRBJ2-7; no clear D. Germline-derived CDR1 and CDR2 are SGHDT and YYEEEE. V was shortened by 4 bases and J by 2 bases, with 13 bases between the two germline ends. The CDR3 has 14 residues. The CDR3 loop reads CASSPVGGTYEQYF. CDR3 DNA (partial): TGTGCCAGCAGCCCCGTTGGCGGAACCTACGAG.

With regard to this clone: Read sequence stops 3 residues before the CDR3 end, and the germline J gene provides the missing end. The chain has TRBV7-9 and TRBJ2-7; D perhaps matches TRBD1 (5 bases). This CDR3 contains 15 residues. The germline V and J ends were trimmed by 7 bases and 2 bases, with 18 bases remaining between them. Germline V CDR1 and CDR2: SEHNR, FQNEAQ (reference sequence). The CDR3 DNA, read in part, is TGTGCCAGCACCGAAAGGGGCAGGGAAACCTACGAG. Amino acid sequence: CASTERGRETYE. The complete CDR3 sequence is CASTERGRETYEQYF.

Of note for this clone: The CDR3 extends 3 residues past the end of the read, so its final part is completed from the germline J gene. The chain links TRBV7-9 to TRBJ1-2, with D possibly TRBD1 on 5 matching bases. The V and J ends lost 3 bases and 2 bases respectively, with 7 bases between them. CDR1 and CDR2 (germline): SEHNR, FQNEAQ (reference sequence). The CDR3 contains 13 residues. The DNA read from the CDR3 is TGTGCCAGCAGCTTGGACACCAACTATGGC. Translated, it gives CASSLDTNYG. The complete CDR3 reads CASSLDTNYGYTF.

A remark on this clone: Coverage ceases 3 residues before the CDR3 finishes, and the germline J gene fills in the end. The rearrangement joins TRBV10-3 to TRBJ2-1; 10 bases align to TRBD2. CDR1 is ENHRY and CDR2 is SYGVKD in the germline V gene. There are 15 residues in the CDR3. Trimming took 2 bases from V and 8 from J; bases not matched to a gene: 6. This CDR3 reads CAISERLAGADEQFF. CDR3 DNA (partial): TGTGCCATCAGTGAGCGGCTAGCGGGAGCCGATGAG.

With regard to this clone: Read data end 3 residues before the CDR3 end; the end is taken from the germline J gene. The chain links TRBV11-1 to TRBJ2-1; 10 bases match TRBD2. With V trimmed by 5 bases and J by 9 bases, 7 bases remained unmatched. Germline loops: CDR1 SGHAT, CDR2 FQDESV (reference sequence). This CDR3 comprises 14 residues. The CDR3 is CASSATSGYGEQFF. The part of the CDR3 DNA that was read is TGTGCCAGCAGCGCGACTAGCGGGTATGGTGAG.